The 15 T cell receptor beta chains below were found in one sample sequenced in a study of regulatory T cells in long-lasting Graves disease. Arm-PCR of CDR3 regions and iRepertoire HTBI primers were the basis on which TCR beta libraries were built. TCRdb processed the multiplex PCR reads anew with MiXCR; each CDR3 protein has one entry. The data contain 580,000 or so distinct CDR3 sequences, more than 15% of them seen just once; the ten biggest clones take up around 13%. Time point described: newly diagnosed GD, antithyroid drugs for less than 3 months. PBMCs provided the RNA from which the TCR library was made. These data were also filed under a second study, of T cells in Graves' hyperthyroidism and ophthalmopathy.

The sample here was peripheral blood mononuclear cells (PBMCs), taken at new diagnosis, from a patient treated with antithyroid drugs. The receptors derive from a man aged 18 to 29 with Graves disease.

This clonotype has a handful of counts. The CDR3 loop reads CASEGRGPTEAFF. The CDR3 DNA is TGTGCCAGTGAGGGCAGGGGCCCAACTGAAGCTTTCTTT. This rearrangement joins TRBV6-1 to TRBJ1-1; possibly TRBD1 for D (6 bases). CDR1 is MNHNS, CDR2 SASEGT, per germline. The CDR3 totals 13 residues. The germline V and J ends were trimmed by 9 bases and 5 bases, with 16 bases remaining between them.

This clonotype was detected only a few times. The chain recombines TRBV20-1 with TRBJ2-1, with 13 bases identical to TRBD2. Trimming at V came to 5 bases and at J to 2 bases, leaving 3 bases not matched to a gene. Per germline, CDR1 DFQATT and CDR2 SNEGSKA (reference sequence). The CDR3 has 15 residues. The CDR3 nucleotides read TGCAGTGCTCGGACTAGCGGGGGCCCCTACAATGAGCAGTTCTTC. Its translation is CSARTSGGPYNEQFF.

To note about this clonotype: This may be a read error, as it is one base from a much larger clone. V gene TRBV5-1 combines with J gene TRBJ2-7; 7 bases are a match to TRBD1. With V trimmed by 0 bases and J by 1 base, 4 bases remained unmatched. Germline V gene lookup returns CDR1 SGHRS and CDR2 YFSETQ. The CDR3 runs 15 residues. The CDR3 spells CASSLAGTASYEQYF. CDR3 nucleotide sequence: TGCGCCAGCAGCTTGGCCGGGACAGCGTCCTACGAGCAGTACTTC.

As to this clonotype: It may be a read error: a sequence one base away is much more abundant. This chain uses TRBV6-2 or TRBV6-3 with TRBJ2-7; D not resolved. Germline CDR1 MNHEY, CDR2 SVGEGT. The CDR3 runs 15 residues. Trimming stripped 0 bases from V and 5 bases from J, with 14 bases between. As DNA, the CDR3 is TGTGCCAGCAGTTACTCTAGGAAGGATCCCCACGAGCAGTACTTC. Protein product: CASSYSRKDPHEQYF.

Many counts were recorded for this clonotype. Here the CDR3 reads CATGTGAGDTQYF. The DNA for the CDR3 is TGTGCCACTGGGACAGGGGCGGGCGATACGCAGTATTTT. The rearrangement uses TRBV10-3 and TRBJ2-3; TRBD1 matches at 10 bases. The CDR3 is 13 amino acids. The germline V gene has CDR1 ENHRY and CDR2 SYGVKD. Trimming removed 10 bases from V and 6 bases from J; junction bases left unmatched: 7.

The sample holds many counts of this clonotype. This chain joins TRBV20-1 and TRBJ2-2; D perhaps matches TRBD1 (5 bases). Germline V gene data show CDR1 as DFQATT and CDR2 as SNEGSKA (reference sequence). Trimming took 4 bases from V and 1 from J, leaving 13 bases between them. This CDR3 has 15 residues. The CDR3: CSAISSQGNTGELFF. The DNA of the CDR3 is TGCAGTGCTATCAGCTCGCAGGGGAACACCGGGGAGCTGTTTTTT.

In its sample, this clonotype was seen a few times. This chain uses TRBV7-9 with TRBJ1-2; D unresolved. Germline assignment: CDR1 SEHNR and CDR2 FQNEAQ (reference sequence). The CDR3 has 15 amino acids. V gave up 5 bases and J gave up 0 bases, with 13 bases separating them. The CDR3 nucleotides are TGTGCCAGCAGCAAAGACCCGATGTCTAACTATGGCTACACCTTC. Protein: CASSKDPMSNYGYTF.

This clonotype has a count of ten or more. V usage is TRBV6-1 and J usage is TRBJ1-1; maybe TRBD1 (5 bases). Trimming pared 3 bases from V and 4 bases from J, leaving 9 bases between. Germline-derived CDR1 and CDR2 are MNHNS and SASEGT. The CDR3 covers 13 residues. The CDR3 is CASSEGGGTEAFF. The CDR3 nucleotides are TGTGCCAGCAGTGAGGGGGGTGGCACTGAAGCTTTCTTT.

A note on this clonotype: Given a much more abundant clone one base away, this may be a read error. V is TRBV4-1 and J is TRBJ2-7; D is unclear. Germline CDR1 is MGHRA and CDR2 is YSYEKL. Between the trimmed V and J ends, which lost 0 bases and 6 bases, there was a span of 6 bases. The CDR3 sequence is 12 residues long. The CDR3 here is CASSQEAAEQYF. The DNA for the CDR3 is TGCGCCAGCAGCCAAGAGGCGGCCGAGCAGTACTTC.

This clonotype has more than one count but fewer than ten. The chain couples TRBV7-6 to TRBJ1-2, with 7 bases that match TRBD1. V shed 5 bases, J shed 5 bases, and the junction held 5 bases outside the gene matches. CDR3 length: 13 amino acids. In germline, CDR1 is SGHVS, CDR2 FNYEAQ. In DNA form, the CDR3 reads TGTGCCAGCAGCCCAGGGGGGGCGTATGGCTACACCTTC. It translates to CASSPGGAYGYTF.

This clonotype showed up many times. V usage is TRBV11-2 and J usage is TRBJ1-2, with D possibly being TRBD1 (5 bases). CDR3 size: 15 residues. Trimming stripped 3 bases from V and 5 bases from J, with 16 bases between. Germline loops: CDR1 SGHAT, CDR2 FQNNGV. Here the CDR3 reads CASSFGGGLGYGYTF. The CDR3 coding sequence is TGTGCCAGCAGCTTCGGTGGGGGTCTTGGGTATGGCTACACCTTC.

In this sample, this clonotype turned up a few times. The V call is TRBV7-2, the J call TRBJ1-4; D might be TRBD1 (6 bases). This CDR3 spans 15 amino acids. CDR1 is SGHTA and CDR2 is FQGNSA in the germline V gene. Trimming cost V 0 bases and J 8 bases, with 13 bases left between them. CDR3 in amino acids: CASSLATRGGEKLFF. CDR3 nucleotides: TGTGCCAGCAGCTTAGCGACCAGGGGAGGGGAAAAACTGTTTTTT.

There are many counts of this clonotype. The genes are TRBV28 and TRBJ2-5; 8 positions agree with TRBD1. Trimming took 10 bases from V and 1 from J; bases not matched to a gene: 11. The CDR3 extends over 15 amino acids. CDR1 is MDHEN, CDR2 SYDVKM, per germline. Here the CDR3 reads CATRLWDRFQETQYF. DNA of the CDR3: TGTGCCACCAGGCTCTGGGACAGGTTCCAAGAGACCCAGTACTTC.

This clonotype was seen ten or more times. The chain joins TRBV11-2 to TRBJ2-7, with 7 bases lining up with TRBD2. The CDR3 runs to 17 residues. Per germline, CDR1 SGHAT and CDR2 FQNNGV. With V trimmed by 2 bases and J by 2 bases, 12 bases remained unmatched. The CDR3 reads CASSLPQRRELPYEQYF. In nucleotides, the CDR3 is TGTGCCAGCAGCTTACCACAAAGGCGGGAGTTACCCTACGAGCAGTACTTC.

This clonotype was counted at least ten times. The CDR3 sequence is CSARLYNEQFF. DNA of the CDR3: TGCAGTGCTAGATTGTACAATGAGCAGTTCTTC. The rearrangement links TRBV20-1 to TRBJ2-1; D call uncertain. Trimming removed 2 bases at V and 4 bases at J, with 3 bases between. The CDR3 has 11 residues. CDR1 and CDR2 (germline): DFQATT, SNEGSKA (reference sequence).